Listed here are 9 T cell receptor beta chains from one sample, sequenced in a study of molecular identifiers for immune sequencing clone quantification (dated by TCRdb to the late 2010s). The library was produced with PCR. The sequencer listed for this sample is NextSeq 500. TCRdb reran the public reads through fastp at Q25 and MiXCR, keeping productive beta chains. Records with the same CDR3 protein are collapsed into one entry carrying the most frequent genes and DNA. The sample includes over 300,000 distinct CDR3 sequences, with roughly 23% observed a single time. In total, the top ten clones hold 0.65% to 0.75% of the sample. Sequencing was carried out using naive CD8+ T cells from blood, with Jurkat cell RNA spiked in. What this sample's cell subset or site label stands for: FACS-sorted CD8+CD4-CCR7+CD45RA+ naive T cells. The receptors shown here come from a human donor in good health. Some libraries in this study had Jurkat cell RNA spiked in.

A remark on this clonotype: Relative to the germline gene, one junction end is altered; a read error may explain this. This chain links TRBV6-2 or TRBV6-3 with TRBJ2-6; D tentatively reads TRBD1 or TRBD2 (5 bases each). Germline CDR1 is MNHEY and CDR2 is SVGEGT. The CDR3 totals 15 residues. The CDR3 protein is CTNSTDKAGANVLTF. For the CDR3, the DNA is TGTACCAACAGCACTGACAAGGCCGGGGCCAACGTCCTCACTTTC.

This clonotype was counted once. A much larger clone lies one base from this, so it may be a read error. This chain links TRBV4-1 with TRBJ1-1; TRBD1 is a possible D gene (6 bases). The CDR3 consists of 14 residues. CDR1 and CDR2 (germline): MGHRA, YSYEKL. The CDR3 sequence is CASSRTVAVTEASF. The CDR3 DNA follows: TGCGCCAGCAGCCGGACAGTAGCGGTCACTGAAGCTTCCTTT.

Notes on this clonotype: This may be a read error: a much more frequent sequence differs by one nucleotide. The genes are TRBV29-1 and TRBJ2-3, with TRBD1 matching over 11 bases. The CDR3 length is 15 residues. From germline, CDR1 is SQVTM and CDR2 ANQGSEA. The CDR3 bases are TGCTGCGCCGGACAGGGGGCGGGAAGCACAGATACGCAGTATTTT. Protein: CCAGQGAGSTDTQYF.

This clonotype was recorded at least ten times. The rearrangement links TRBV20-1 to TRBJ2-3, with 9 positions matching TRBD2. With V trimmed by 0 bases and J by 6 bases, 13 bases remained unmatched. The CDR3 contains 17 residues. Germline V gene sequence: CDR1 DFQATT, CDR2 SNEGSKA (reference sequence). The CDR3 sequence: CSARDPLSLAGTDTQYF. The CDR3 DNA reads as TGCAGTGCTAGAGATCCTTTAAGCCTAGCGGGGACTGATACGCAGTATTTT.

The V gene is TRBV11-2, the J gene TRBJ2-1; D may match TRBD1 or TRBD2 (5 bases each). V gave up 10 bases and J gave up 6 bases, with 16 bases separating them. The length of the CDR3 is 13 residues. Germline V lookup: CDR1 SGHAT, CDR2 FQNNGV. The chain's CDR3 is CANRDQYSNEQFF. DNA for the CDR3: TGTGCCAACCGGGACCAGTATTCCAATGAGCAGTTCTTC.

The chain links TRBV27 to TRBJ2-3, with D perhaps TRBD1 (6 bases). Germline V CDR1 and CDR2: MNHEY, SMNVEV (reference sequence). Trimming took off 5 bases at V and 6 bases at J, with 12 bases between the two ends. The CDR3 runs 13 residues. CDR3 residues: CASSPRTVDTQYF. Here the CDR3 DNA reads TGTGCCAGCAGTCCCCGGACAGTCGATACGCAGTATTTT.

This clonotype occurred a few times. V is TRBV6-2 or TRBV6-3 and J is TRBJ2-7, with TRBD1 identical over 8 bases. CDR1 MNHEY and CDR2 SVGEGT come from the germline V gene. CDR3 length: 14 residues. The V gene end was trimmed by 6 bases and the J gene end by 2 bases; junction bases not matched to a gene: 6. In DNA, the CDR3 is TGTGCCAGCAGCTGGACAGGGAACACCTACGAGCAGTACTTC. Protein: CASSWTGNTYEQYF.

On this clonotype itself: A clone one base away is much larger, so this may be a read error. The CDR3 region has the DNA TGCGCCAGCAGCTTGACTAGCGATTACAATGAGCAGTTCTTC. Residues: CASSLTSDYNEQFF. The chain joins TRBV5-1 to TRBJ2-1; 7 bases fit TRBD2. This CDR3 has 14 residues. V was pared by 1 base and J by 4 bases, with 2 bases of the junction left unmatched. CDR1 is SGHRS and CDR2 is YFSETQ in the germline V gene.

This clonotype was recorded at least ten times. CDR3 loop: CASSQDLAGITDTQYF. The CDR3 nucleotides are TGCGCCAGCAGCCAAGACCTAGCCGGTATCACAGATACGCAGTATTTT. The rearrangement joins TRBV4-3 to TRBJ2-3; the D gene is possibly TRBD2 (5 bases). Trimming took 0 bases from V and 2 from J, leaving 12 bases between them. CDR3 length: 16 residues. Germline V lookup: CDR1 LGHNA, CDR2 YSLEER.